One sample yielded the 29 T cell receptor beta chains listed below, sequenced in a study of T cell responses to AZD1222 COVID-19 vaccine. The repertoire was sequenced with immunoSEQ multiplex PCR; TCRdb's copy has only in-frame clones and lacks some. Of around 120,000 clones listed, about 90% are singletons. This material consisted of peripheral blood, taken 28 days after the second AZD1222 dose. All receptors derive from an adult who received the AZD1222 COVID-19 vaccine.

The chain recombines TRBV7-8 with TRBJ2-3; the D is unclear. Germline loops: CDR1 SGHVS, CDR2 FQNEAQ. The CDR3 has 12 residues. Trimming stripped 1 base from V and 4 bases from J, with 3 bases between. The CDR3 region is CASSLEPDTQYF. CDR3 DNA: TGTGCCAGCAGCTTAGAACCAGATACGCAGTATTTT. Full variable domain (missing parts from reference TRBV7-8 and TRBJ2-3): GAGVSQSPRYKVAKRGQDVALRCDPISGHVSLFWYQQALGQGPEFLTYFQNEAQLDKSGLPSDRFFAERPEGSVSTLKIQRTQQEDSAVYLCASSLEPDTQYFGPGTRLTVL.

This chain uses TRBV4-1 with TRBJ2-4; tentative D call: TRBD1 (5 bases). The germline V and J ends were trimmed by 0 bases and 9 bases, with 24 bases remaining between them. There are 18 residues in the CDR3. The V gene's germline CDR1 is MGHRA and CDR2 YSYEKL. CDR3 DNA sequence: TGCGCCAGCAGCCAAGATTTGATCTGGGTTAAGGGGCAGAGCATTCAGTACTTC. Its protein product is CASSQDLIWVKGQSIQYF.

This clone has only a few counts. CDR3 amino acids: CSASRVEVRGHPNYGYTF. The CDR3 DNA sequence: TGCAGTGCTAGTCGGGTCGAGGTGAGGGGACACCCGAACTATGGCTACACCTTC. The chain is built from TRBV20-1 and TRBJ1-2; tentatively, D is TRBD1 (6 bases). The CDR3 has 18 amino acids. CDR1 is DFQATT and CDR2 is SNEGSKA in the germline V gene (reference sequence). V dropped 3 bases and J dropped 2 bases, with 25 bases sitting between them.

This sequence joins TRBV9 and TRBJ1-2, with D maybe TRBD1 (5 bases). Germline lookup yields CDR1 SGDLS and CDR2 YYNGEE. The V end lost 4 bases, the J end lost 2 bases, and 15 bases lay between the germline ends. The CDR3 runs to 15 residues. The CDR3 coding sequence is TGTGCCAGCAGCTATGGTGAGACAGCGAACTATGGCTACACCTTC. It yields the protein CASSYGETANYGYTF. The variable domain in full, completed from reference TRBV9 and TRBJ1-2, reads DSGVTQTPKHLITATGQRVTLRCSPRSGDLSVYWYQQSLDQGLQFLIQYYNGEERAKGNILERFSAQQFPDLHSELNLSSLELGDSALYFCASSYGETANYGYTFGSGTRLTVV.

The chain employs TRBV9 and TRBJ2-7, with TRBD2 matching 12 bases. This CDR3 region has 15 residues. Germline CDR1 and CDR2: SGDLS and YYNGEE. J was trimmed by 6 bases and V by 3 bases; bases with no gene match: 7. Written as DNA, the CDR3 is TGTGCCAGCAGCGGGCGACTAGCGGGAGCTAGCGAGCAGTACTTC. This codes for CASSGRLAGASEQYF.

The rearrangement uses TRBV28 and TRBJ2-1; D unresolved. The CDR3 is 14 residues long. V lost 4 bases and J lost 0, with 7 bases in between. Germline CDR1 is MDHEN and CDR2 is SYDVKM. The CDR3 protein is CASSSVGSYNEQFF. In nucleotides, the CDR3 is TGTGCCAGCAGTTCGGTTGGCTCCTACAATGAGCAGTTCTTC.

The chain recombines TRBV24-1 with TRBJ2-1; 15 bases are a match to TRBD2. J lost 5 bases, V lost 1 base, and 5 bases had no gene match. CDR1 KGHDR and CDR2 SFDVKD come from the germline V gene. There are 18 residues in the CDR3. The CDR3 DNA reads TGTGCCACCAGTGATTTAGGGACTAGCGGGAGGAAAGACAATGAGCAGTTCTTC. It encodes CATSDLGTSGRKDNEQFF.

This clone was seen a single time. This chain uses TRBV27 with TRBJ1-2; perhaps TRBD1 as D (6 bases). Germline values: CDR1 MNHEY, CDR2 SMNVEV (reference sequence). The CDR3 length is 13 residues. Between the trimmed V and J ends, which lost 8 bases and 5 bases, there was a span of 15 bases. The CDR3 spells CASCYRAGYGYTF. The CDR3 coding sequence is TGTGCCAGCTGCTACAGGGCAGGTTATGGCTACACCTTC.

The V gene is TRBV19, the J gene TRBJ2-3; D might be TRBD1 (6 bases). Germline V gene lookup returns CDR1 LNHDA and CDR2 SQIVND (reference sequence). The CDR3 length is 16 residues. V was cut by 5 bases and J by 2 bases, with 17 bases left in between. Here the CDR3 reads CASSPRGGVTTDTQYF. For the CDR3, the DNA is TGTGCCAGTAGTCCGAGAGGGGGAGTGACCACAGATACGCAGTATTTT.

This clone was counted once. This rearrangement joins TRBV5-6 to TRBJ2-2, with 10 bases matching TRBD2. V was clipped by 5 bases and J by 2 bases; unmatched bases: 3. This CDR3 has 15 residues. Germline V gives CDR1 SGHDT, CDR2 YYEEEE. CDR3 in DNA: TGTGCCAGCAGATCTAGCGGGAGTAACACCGGGGAGCTGTTTTTT. Its translation: CASRSSGSNTGELFF. Using reference TRBV5-6 and TRBJ2-2 for the parts outside the CDR3, the full variable domain is DAGVTQSPTHLIKTRGQQVTLRCSPKSGHDTVSWYQQALGQGPQFIFQYYEEEERQRGNFPDRFSGHQFPNYSSELNVNALLLGDSALYLCASRSSGSNTGELFFGEGSRLTVL.

This clone was counted once. The chain recombines TRBV30 with TRBJ2-3; D is unclear. The V end lost 0 bases, the J end lost 2 bases, and 9 bases lay between the germline ends. Germline values: CDR1 GTSNPN, CDR2 SVGIG (reference sequence). This CDR3 contains 14 residues. Here the CDR3 DNA reads TGTGCCTGGAGTGTTTTTGGGGACACAGATACGCAGTATTTT. It encodes CAWSVFGDTDTQYF.

This clone was detected only once. The chain has TRBV6-5 and TRBJ1-1, with D unresolved. Trimming took 8 bases from V and 1 from J, leaving 17 bases between them. Germline V gene lookup returns CDR1 MNHEY and CDR2 SVGAGI. CDR3 length equals 15 residues. CDR3 loop: CASQAAPDPNTEAFF. The CDR3 DNA is TGTGCCAGCCAGGCGGCGCCGGACCCGAACACTGAAGCTTTCTTT.

This chain links TRBV4-2 with TRBJ1-4; D remains unclear. V was pared by 4 bases and J by 1 base, with 16 bases between. The V gene's germline CDR1 is LGHNA and CDR2 YNFKEQ. The CDR3 extends over 17 amino acids. In DNA form, the CDR3 reads TGTGCCAGCAGCCTGCAAAGAGGACGGGGAACTAATGAAAAACTGTTTTTT. It is translated as CASSLQRGRGTNEKLFF.

CDR3 sequence: CASSAGVGGSLHF. CDR3 nucleotide sequence: TGTGCCAGCAGCGCCGGCGTGGGCGGCTCTCTCCACTTT. The chain links TRBV27 to TRBJ1-6, with D hard to call. Trimming shortened V by 6 bases and J by 16 bases, and 19 bases separated the two germline ends. Per germline, CDR1 MNHEY and CDR2 SMNVEV (reference sequence). The CDR3 loop spans 13 amino acids.

The chain links TRBV10-2 to TRBJ2-5; D gene unclear. V was pared by 0 bases and J by 4 bases, with 6 bases between. Germline CDR1 WSHSY, CDR2 SAAADI. The CDR3 contains 13 residues. In nucleotides, the CDR3 is TGCGCCAGCAGTGAGTCGAGTCGAGAGACCCAGTACTTC. This translates into CASSESSRETQYF.

The chain recombines TRBV5-6 with TRBJ2-1; 7 positions match TRBD2. Germline CDR1 is SGHDT and CDR2 is YYEEEE. The CDR3 is 17 residues long. V was pared by 2 bases and J by 1 base, with 9 bases of the junction left unmatched. This chain's CDR3 is CASSLPWGEGSYNEQFF. The CDR3 coding sequence is TGTGCCAGCAGCTTACCATGGGGGGAGGGATCCTACAATGAGCAGTTCTTC.

The J gene is TRBJ2-3, the V gene TRBV5-5, with TRBD2 matching over 8 bases. This CDR3 has 13 amino acids. Unmatched junction bases numbered 1, after V lost 2 bases and J lost 5 bases. CDR1 is SGHKS, CDR2 YYEKEE, per germline (reference sequence). CDR3 sequence: CASSFREGDTQYF. In DNA form, the CDR3 reads TGTGCCAGCAGCTTCCGGGAGGGAGATACGCAGTATTTT.

This clone showed up just once. The chain couples TRBV13 to TRBJ1-6; a possible D gene is TRBD1 (5 bases). Trimming stripped 5 bases from V and 10 bases from J, with 18 bases between. Germline CDR1 is PRHDT and CDR2 is FYEKMQ (reference sequence). This CDR3 is built from 15 residues. The CDR3 DNA sequence: TGTGCCAGCAGCGCAGGGTCAGAGGTTTCGTCACCCCTCCACTTT. Protein: CASSAGSEVSSPLHF.

The gene calls are TRBV28 and TRBJ2-7; D not resolved. This CDR3 region has 14 residues. Germline values: CDR1 MDHEN, CDR2 SYDVKM. Trimming took off 6 bases at V and 0 bases at J, with 12 bases between the two ends. CDR3 protein: CASSPYMGSYEQYF. Here the CDR3 DNA reads TGTGCCAGCAGCCCATACATGGGCTCCTACGAGCAGTACTTC.

The chain joins TRBV27 to TRBJ2-1; D is unresolved. CDR3 length equals 16 residues. The V gene lost 4 bases and the J gene lost 0 bases, with 13 bases spanning the gap. In germline, CDR1 is MNHEY, CDR2 SMNVEV (reference sequence). The CDR3, as DNA: TGTGCCAGCAGTTCCCGGCTGGCGCCCTCCTACAATGAGCAGTTCTTC. It is translated as CASSSRLAPSYNEQFF.

The V gene is TRBV15, the J gene TRBJ2-7, with TRBD1 matching 8 bases. The CDR3 spans 17 residues. With V trimmed by 0 bases and J by 2 bases, 9 bases remained unmatched. Germline V gives CDR1 LNHNV, CDR2 YYDKDF (reference sequence). In DNA, the CDR3 is TGTGCCACCAGCAGAGAAATGGCAGGACAGGGCCCCTACGAGCAGTACTTC. It codes for CATSREMAGQGPYEQYF.

The V gene is TRBV14, the J gene TRBJ2-7, with D uncertain. There are 14 residues in the CDR3. CDR1 SGHDN and CDR2 FVKESK come from the germline V gene. Between the trimmed V and J ends, which lost 3 bases and 1 base, there was a span of 10 bases. CDR3 amino acids: CASSHRTGSYEQYF. For the CDR3, the DNA is TGTGCCAGCAGCCATAGAACCGGGTCCTACGAGCAGTACTTC.

The V call is TRBV28, the J call TRBJ2-7; D not certain. Germline-derived CDR1 and CDR2 are MDHEN and SYDVKM. The CDR3 contains 15 residues. V lost 6 bases, J lost 1 base, and 16 bases lay in between. The chain's CDR3 is CASSLHEVLSYEQYF. The CDR3 DNA reads as TGTGCCAGCAGCCTCCACGAAGTCCTATCCTACGAGCAGTACTTC.

The CDR3: CASSPGTSGRNEQFF. CDR3 in DNA: TGTGCCAGCTCCCCCGGGACTAGCGGGAGGAATGAGCAGTTCTTC. The rearrangement links TRBV18 to TRBJ2-1; 15 nucleotides line up with TRBD2. CDR3 length: 15 residues. Germline CDR1 reads KGHSH; CDR2 reads LQKENI. V dropped 6 bases and J dropped 7; count of bases not matched to a gene: 4. Drawing the rest from reference TRBV18 and TRBJ2-1, the complete variable domain is NAGVMQNPRHLVRRRGQEARLRCSPMKGHSHVYWYRQLPEEGLKFMVYLQKENIIDESGMPKERFSAEFPKEGPSILRIQQVVRGDSAAYFCASSPGTSGRNEQFFGPGTRLTVL.

This clone was detected only a few times. The V and J genes are TRBV2 and TRBJ2-1; 9 bases agree with TRBD2. Trimming cost V 7 bases and J 5 bases; bases outside gene matches: 15. The CDR3 is 17 residues long. Germline V gene data show CDR1 as SNHLY and CDR2 as FYNNEI. The CDR3 loop reads CASTVRAGGPRDNEQFF. The CDR3 DNA sequence: TGTGCCAGCACTGTTCGAGCGGGAGGTCCTAGGGACAATGAGCAGTTCTTC.

V gene TRBV5-1 combines with J gene TRBJ2-7; possibly TRBD1 for D (7 bases). V was clipped by 4 bases and J by 3 bases, with 14 bases between them. Germline loops: CDR1 SGHRS, CDR2 YFSETQ. The CDR3 totals 14 residues. The CDR3, as DNA: TGCGCCAGCAGCCGCGGGGACAGTGTCTACGAGCAGTACTTC. It specifies CASSRGDSVYEQYF.

The chain is built from TRBV29-1 and TRBJ2-6; no firm D call. V lost 0 bases and J lost 1, with 7 bases in between. The CDR3 length is 15 residues. The germline V gene encodes CDR1 SQVTM and CDR2 ANQGSEA. CDR3 loop: CSVEDQNSGANVLTF. The CDR3 bases are TGCAGCGTTGAAGATCAGAATTCTGGGGCCAACGTCCTGACTTTC.

The chain combines TRBV28 with TRBJ2-1, with TRBD1 matching over 7 bases. The trim removed 2 bases at V and 4 bases at J, leaving 5 bases unmatched. The germline CDR1 and CDR2 sequences are MDHEN and SYDVKM. The CDR3 is made up of 15 amino acids. CDR3 residues: CASSLTSGQYNEQFF. The CDR3, as DNA: TGTGCCAGCAGTTTAACTTCGGGACAGTACAATGAGCAGTTCTTC.

This clone was picked up a small number of times. This rearrangement joins TRBV15 to TRBJ2-1, with D maybe TRBD2 (6 bases). The V end lost 5 bases, the J end lost 12 bases, and 17 bases lay between the germline ends. CDR3 length: 13 amino acids. Looked up from germline, CDR1 is LNHNV and CDR2 is YYDKDF (reference sequence). The DNA of the CDR3 is TGTGCCACCAGCTGGGGACTCGGGGAAGGGCAGTTCTTC. Translated, it gives CATSWGLGEGQFF.